Following are 25 T cell receptor beta chains from one sample sequenced in a study of cytomegalovirus exposure and HLA in healthy donors. The PCR contained 60 Vbeta and 13 Jbeta primers. Measured with immunoSEQ multiplex PCR; TCRdb has only the in-frame clones, and not every one. The table lists 150,000 or so clones, approximately 81% of them singletons. Sequenced input: PBMCs. These receptors originate from a male donor in good health and CMV-seronegative.

V gene TRBV5-8 combines with J gene TRBJ1-5; D might be TRBD1 (5 bases). There are 13 residues in the CDR3. Per germline, CDR1 SGHTS and CDR2 YDEGEE. V lost 6 bases and J 3 bases, leaving 10 bases between the germline ends. Here the CDR3 reads CASTPGYNQPQHF. CDR3 nucleotide sequence: TGTGCCAGCACCCCAGGGTACAATCAGCCCCAGCATTTT. Full variable domain (remainder filled in from reference TRBV5-8 and TRBJ1-5): EAGVTQSPTHLIKTRGQQATLRCSPISGHTSVYWYQQALGLGLQFLLWYDEGEERNRGNFPPRFSGRQFPNYSSELNVNALELEDSALYLCASTPGYNQPQHFGDGTRLSIL.

The chain carries TRBV28 and TRBJ1-2; 10 nucleotides align to TRBD1. The germline gives CDR1 MDHEN, CDR2 SYDVKM. Trimming cost V 2 bases and J 2 bases; bases outside gene matches: 2. The CDR3 is 15 amino acids. CDR3 protein: CASSLRQGANYGYTF. The CDR3 nucleotides read TGTGCCAGCAGTTTAAGACAGGGGGCCAACTATGGCTACACCTTC.

V usage is TRBV4-2 and J usage is TRBJ1-4, with D possibly TRBD1 on 5 matching bases. V dropped 4 bases and J dropped 4 bases, with 13 bases sitting between them. CDR1 is LGHNA, CDR2 YNFKEQ, per germline. The CDR3 has 15 residues. For the CDR3, the DNA is TGTGCCAGCAGCCCCAGGGAGGGAAATAATGAAAAACTGTTTTTT. Encoded protein: CASSPREGNNEKLFF.

A word on this clone: Sequence at one end of the junction differs from germline and may be a read error. The chain has TRBV6-1 and TRBJ1-2, with D possibly TRBD1 on 5 matching bases. In germline, CDR1 is MNHNS, CDR2 SASEGT. The CDR3 has 14 amino acids. The CDR3: CASGGSTVSYDYTF. In nucleotides, the CDR3 is TGTGCCAGCGGCGGATCGACAGTTTCCTATGACTACACCTTC.

The chain is built from TRBV6-1 and TRBJ2-7; possible D gene TRBD1, 6 bases. V was clipped by 1 base and J by 2 bases, with 6 bases between them. The CDR3 has 13 amino acids. Germline V CDR1 and CDR2: MNHNS, SASEGT. In nucleotides, the CDR3 is TGTGCCAGCAGTGAAGGACAGGCCTACGAGCAGTACTTC. The encoded protein is CASSEGQAYEQYF.

The table lists this clone with a few counts. V usage is TRBV4-3 and J usage is TRBJ1-1; TRBD1 is a possible D gene (5 bases). The CDR3 length is 15 residues. Trimming pared 1 base from V and 5 bases from J, leaving 14 bases between. Germline V gene lookup returns CDR1 LGHNA and CDR2 YSLEER. The CDR3 protein is CASSQGDQGGTEAFF. The CDR3 DNA follows: TGCGCCAGCAGCCAAGGCGACCAGGGAGGTACTGAAGCTTTCTTT.

This clone was observed a handful of times. The chain combines TRBV6-6 with TRBJ2-4, with TRBD1 identical over 7 bases. V lost 3 bases to trimming and J lost 5 bases; unmatched junction nucleotides: 4. CDR1 MNHNY and CDR2 SVGAGI come from the germline V gene (reference sequence). This CDR3 is 14 amino acids long. In DNA, the CDR3 is TGTGCCAGCAGTTATGACAGGGCCGAAAACATTCAGTACTTC. Protein product: CASSYDRAENIQYF.

The sample holds a few counts of this clone. The rearrangement links TRBV5-6 to TRBJ2-1; D ambiguous. Trimming removed 4 bases at V and 7 bases at J, with 9 bases between. CDR3 length: 12 amino acids. Germline CDR1 is SGHDT and CDR2 is YYEEEE. The CDR3 sequence is CASSVAVNEQFF. The CDR3 nucleotides read TGTGCCAGCAGCGTCGCGGTGAATGAGCAGTTCTTC.

V usage is TRBV4-2 and J usage is TRBJ1-5; 7 positions match TRBD1. Trimming cost V 5 bases and J 2 bases; bases outside gene matches: 3. CDR3 length: 14 amino acids. Germline values: CDR1 LGHNA, CDR2 YNFKEQ. The DNA for the CDR3 is TGTGCCAGCAGCGGACAGGAGGGCAATCAGCCCCAGCATTTT. Translated: CASSGQEGNQPQHF.

The gene calls are TRBV6-4 and TRBJ1-2; D not resolved. Germline V lookup: CDR1 MRHNA, CDR2 SNTAGT. CDR3 length: 13 amino acids. Trimming removed 10 bases at V and 6 bases at J, with 18 bases between. The CDR3 DNA reads TGTGCCACCAGCAAGAGCAGGTCCCATGGCTACACCTTC. Translation gives CATSKSRSHGYTF.

The chain uses TRBV5-6 and TRBJ1-5; D not certain. Germline loops: CDR1 SGHDT, CDR2 YYEEEE. Trimming left V 0 bases short and J 7 bases short, with 11 bases between. This CDR3 is 14 amino acids long. CDR3 in amino acids: CASSLGSTWQPQHF. The CDR3 DNA is TGTGCCAGCAGCTTGGGGTCAACTTGGCAGCCCCAGCATTTT.

The chain couples TRBV2 to TRBJ2-1; 7 positions agree with TRBD2. The V segment lost 5 bases and the J segment 8 bases; nucleotides outside the gene matches: 3. This CDR3 region has 12 residues. The germline V gene has CDR1 SNHLY and CDR2 FYNNEI. The CDR3 DNA reads TGTGCCAGCAGTCCACTAGCGTATGAGCAGTTCTTC. This codes for CASSPLAYEQFF.

The chain links TRBV9 to TRBJ1-2; D not certain. V lost 4 bases to trimming and J lost 8 bases, with 3 bases between them. The CDR3 extends over 9 amino acids. Germline lookup yields CDR1 SGDLS and CDR2 YYNGEE. The CDR3 nucleotides are TGTGCCAGCAGCCCGGGCTACACCTTC. As protein: CASSPGYTF.

The chain employs TRBV4-2 and TRBJ2-5, with D possibly being TRBD2 (5 bases). V was trimmed by 6 bases and J by 1 base, leaving 12 bases between them. Germline assignment: CDR1 LGHNA and CDR2 YNFKEQ. CDR3 length: 14 residues. The CDR3 bases are TGTGCCAGCAGTGAAAGCGGTGGCCAAGAGACCCAGTACTTC. It codes for CASSESGGQETQYF.

This chain joins TRBV11-2 and TRBJ2-1; D ambiguous. This CDR3 contains 14 residues. In germline, CDR1 is SGHAT, CDR2 FQNNGV. V shed 5 bases and J shed 1 base, with 9 bases lying between them. The CDR3 protein is CASSRGSSYNEQFF. As DNA, the CDR3 is TGTGCCAGCAGCCGAGGTAGTTCCTACAATGAGCAGTTCTTC.

V gene TRBV19 combines with J gene TRBJ1-1, with D tentatively TRBD1 (5 bases). Trimming stripped 5 bases from V and 7 bases from J, with 14 bases between. CDR1 LNHDA and CDR2 SQIVND come from the germline V gene (reference sequence). The CDR3 is made up of 13 amino acids. The CDR3 bases are TGTGCCAGTAGTCCCCAGGGAGGGTTTGAAGCTTTCTTT. Its protein is CASSPQGGFEAFF.

The V and J genes are TRBV5-6 and TRBJ2-3; maybe TRBD2 (7 bases). This CDR3 contains 17 residues. The V gene's germline CDR1 is SGHDT and CDR2 YYEEEE. Trimming took off 4 bases at V and 5 bases at J, with 23 bases between the two ends. CDR3 nucleotide sequence: TGTGCCAGCAGCGCTTCTGCGGGGGCCCCGCCGAGAGATACGCAGTATTTT. This sequence encodes CASSASAGAPPRDTQYF.

The chain has TRBV15 and TRBJ2-6; D is possibly TRBD2 (6 bases). Germline loops: CDR1 LNHNV, CDR2 YYDKDF (reference sequence). The V end lost 3 bases, the J end lost 1 base, and 7 bases lay between the germline ends. CDR3 size: 15 residues. The CDR3 sequence: CATSREGSGANVLTF. CDR3 DNA: TGTGCCACCAGCAGGGAGGGGTCTGGGGCCAACGTCCTGACTTTC. The whole variable domain, filled in from reference TRBV15 and TRBJ2-6, reads DAMVIQNPRYQVTQFGKPVTLSCSQTLNHNVMYWYQQKSSQAPKLLFHYYDKDFNNEADTPDNFQSRRPNTSFCFLDIRSPGLGDTAMYLCATSREGSGANVLTFGAGSRLTVL.

This clone was counted once. This chain joins TRBV6-5 and TRBJ1-2; no reliable D call. The ends were cut back, 6 bases at V and 5 bases at J, with 10 bases in the middle. Germline lookup yields CDR1 MNHEY and CDR2 SVGAGI. The CDR3 is made up of 12 amino acids. The CDR3 is CASRADGYGYTF. For the CDR3, the DNA is TGTGCCAGCAGAGCAGACGGGTATGGCTACACCTTC.

The rearrangement uses TRBV28 and TRBJ2-5; 10 positions agree with TRBD1. Trimming at V came to 4 bases and at J to 5 bases, leaving 4 bases not matched to a gene. The length of the CDR3 is 14 residues. Germline V gene lookup returns CDR1 MDHEN and CDR2 SYDVKM. CDR3: CASSSTGGRETQYF. The CDR3 DNA reads as TGTGCCAGCAGTTCGACAGGGGGCCGGGAGACCCAGTACTTC. Full variable domain (remainder filled in from reference TRBV28 and TRBJ2-5): DVKVTQSSRYLVKRTGEKVFLECVQDMDHENMFWYRQDPGLGLRLIYFSYDVKMKEKGDIPEGYSVSREKKERFSLILESASTNQTSMYLCASSSTGGRETQYFGPGTRLLVL.

The table lists this clone with a count of one. V usage is TRBV15 and J usage is TRBJ2-7; 7 nucleotides agree with TRBD1. CDR1 is LNHNV, CDR2 YYDKDF, per germline (reference sequence). This CDR3 is built from 14 residues. V lost 5 bases, J lost 5 bases, and 9 bases stayed unmatched. The CDR3 spells CATSPTTGTHEQYF. DNA of the CDR3: TGTGCCACCAGCCCAACGACAGGGACCCACGAGCAGTACTTC. The whole variable domain, remainder taken from reference TRBV15 and TRBJ2-7, is DAMVIQNPRYQVTQFGKPVTLSCSQTLNHNVMYWYQQKSSQAPKLLFHYYDKDFNNEADTPDNFQSRRPNTSFCFLDIRSPGLGDTAMYLCATSPTTGTHEQYFGPGTRLTVT.

The chain is built from TRBV28 and TRBJ2-3; tentative D call: TRBD2 (6 bases). The V and J ends lost 6 bases and 4 bases respectively, with 20 bases between them. The CDR3 spans 16 residues. Germline CDR1 reads MDHEN; CDR2 reads SYDVKM. Here the CDR3 reads CASRTPASDLPDTQYF. DNA for the CDR3: TGTGCCAGCAGGACCCCGGCTAGCGATCTTCCAGATACGCAGTATTTT.

The chain carries TRBV5-1 and TRBJ2-5; a possible D gene is TRBD1 (5 bases). CDR1 SGHRS and CDR2 YFSETQ come from the germline V gene. The V end lost 0 bases, the J end lost 3 bases, and 12 bases lay between the germline ends. This CDR3 has 15 amino acids. CDR3 in DNA: TGCGCCAGCAGCTTGGCCTTAGGGGCCGAAGAGACCCAGTACTTC. Its protein is CASSLALGAEETQYF.

V and J are TRBV4-1 and TRBJ2-5; a possible D gene is TRBD2 (5 bases). The germline V and J ends were trimmed by 1 base and 3 bases, with 15 bases remaining between them. The CDR3 is made up of 16 amino acids. Germline V gene sequence: CDR1 MGHRA, CDR2 YSYEKL. As DNA, the CDR3 is TGCGCCAGCAGCCAAGGAGAGGGTGATGGGGAAGAGACCCAGTACTTC. Its translation: CASSQGEGDGEETQYF.

The chain carries TRBV19 and TRBJ2-2; TRBD2 is a possible D gene (5 bases). Germline CDR1 and CDR2: LNHDA and SQIVND (reference sequence). V dropped 6 bases and J dropped 6 bases, with 11 bases sitting between them. The CDR3 is 13 amino acids. CDR3 nucleotide sequence: TGTGCCAGTAGACTCCCGGGATCCGGGGAGCTGTTTTTT. This sequence encodes CASRLPGSGELFF.